These 9 T cell receptor beta chains share one sample of origin, sequenced in a study of early T cells in non-severe SARS-CoV-2 infection. Using its own MiXCR run on the 5' RACE reads, TCRdb lists one record per CDR3 protein. Among some 96,000 distinct CDR3 sequences listed, around 13% were seen once. The specimen was whole blood. These receptors were taken from an adult who was a healthcare worker with PCR-confirmed SARS-CoV-2 infection or an uninfected control (not recorded which).

The table lists this clonotype with many counts. This chain joins TRBV28 and TRBJ2-7, with D possibly matching TRBD2 (5 bases). This CDR3 contains 13 residues. CDR1 MDHEN and CDR2 SYDVKM come from the germline V gene. Trimming cost V 7 bases and J 5 bases, with 15 bases left between them. The CDR3 protein is CASNLAGRNEQYF. DNA for the CDR3: TGTGCCAGCAACCTGGCGGGTAGGAACGAGCAGTACTTC.

The genes are TRBV7-9 and TRBJ2-2, with TRBD1 as a possible D gene (5 bases). Looked up from germline, CDR1 is SEHNR and CDR2 is FQNEAQ (reference sequence). The CDR3 totals 16 residues. The V gene lost 5 bases and the J gene lost 0 bases, with 13 bases spanning the gap. This CDR3 is CASSHRQRPNTGELFF. For the CDR3, the DNA is TGTGCCAGCAGCCATAGACAGAGACCGAACACCGGGGAGCTGTTTTTT.

The chain recombines TRBV7-3 with TRBJ2-3; D is perhaps TRBD2 (6 bases). V lost 3 bases and J 1 base, leaving 11 bases between the germline ends. Germline CDR1 SGHTA, CDR2 FQGTGA. The CDR3 contains 15 residues. The CDR3 spells CASSFRRGGTDTQYF. Written as DNA, the CDR3 is TGTGCCAGCAGCTTCAGGCGGGGCGGCACAGATACGCAGTATTTT.

This clonotype was recorded at least ten times. The chain joins TRBV14 to TRBJ1-2; D is possibly TRBD1 (5 bases). The V gene lost 4 bases and the J gene lost 6 bases, with 18 bases spanning the gap. There are 15 residues in the CDR3. The V gene's germline CDR1 is SGHDN and CDR2 FVKESK. The CDR3 protein is CASSLQGPAIDGYTF. The DNA of the CDR3 is TGTGCCAGCAGCCTCCAGGGACCGGCGATCGATGGCTACACCTTC.

The chain is built from TRBV20-1 and TRBJ2-5; TRBD2 aligns across 8 bases. CDR1 and CDR2 (germline): DFQATT, SNEGSKA (reference sequence). The CDR3 has 14 residues. The J segment lost 4 bases and the V segment lost 6 bases, leaving 10 bases of the junction unmatched. DNA for the CDR3: TGCAGTGCGCGGGGGACTAGTATTCGAGAGACCCAGTACTTC. Translated, it gives CSARGTSIRETQYF.

This CDR3 is CASSPRDRGFSGANVLTF. The CDR3 DNA reads TGCGCCAGCAGCCCCCGGGACAGGGGGTTCTCTGGGGCCAACGTCCTGACTTTC. V gene TRBV5-1 combines with J gene TRBJ2-6; 11 bases agree with TRBD1. V shed 4 bases and J 0 bases; nucleotides not matched to a gene: 6. Germline loops: CDR1 SGHRS, CDR2 YFSETQ. The CDR3 loop spans 18 amino acids.

The rearrangement joins TRBV3-1 to TRBJ1-6, with D possibly matching TRBD1 (6 bases). The ends were cut back, 3 bases at V and 7 bases at J, with 13 bases in the middle. Germline CDR1 and CDR2: LGHDT and YNNKEL (reference sequence). The CDR3 length is 15 residues. The CDR3 nucleotides are TGTGCCAGCAGCCAGCAAGGGAGGGGGAATTCACCCCTCCACTTT. Protein product: CASSQQGRGNSPLHF.

This clonotype was counted ten times or more. The rearrangement links TRBV27 to TRBJ2-4, with D tentatively TRBD2 (6 bases). The V and J ends lost 5 bases and 0 bases respectively, with 14 bases between them. The CDR3 has 16 amino acids. Looked up from germline, CDR1 is MNHEY and CDR2 is SMNVEV (reference sequence). The CDR3 here is CASSLGGGRAKNIQYF. The CDR3 bases are TGTGCCAGCAGTCTGGGGGGTGGAAGAGCCAAAAACATTCAGTACTTC.

The V call is TRBV6-5, the J call TRBJ1-1, with D possibly being TRBD1 (5 bases). Germline CDR1 reads MNHEY; CDR2 reads SVGAGI. V was shortened by 11 bases and J by 1 base, with 14 bases between the two germline ends. This CDR3 has 13 residues. The CDR3 DNA follows: TGTGCCGCCCGTCGGGGGAAGAACACTGAAGCTTTCTTT. This sequence encodes CAARRGKNTEAFF.